This is a list of T cell receptor beta chains from one sample in a study of PD-1 blockade in mismatch repair-deficient tumors. Here immunoSEQ multiplex PCR was the method, and the copy in TCRdb shows in-frame clones only, minus some. Here the sample spans approximately 22,000 clones, almost 85% being singletons. The sequencing used peripheral blood, collected 2 weeks after starting pembrolizumab. These receptor sequences come from an adult with mismatch repair-deficient cancer. CDR3s include the opening cysteine and the closing phenylalanine or tryptophan. A D gene is named only where the DNA matches it firmly. Clone sizes are given selectively: once, few, many, or a class where the clone is expanded.

v_gene	j_gene	d_gene	abundance	CDR3aa	CDR3nt
TRBV7-2	TRBJ2-7	NA	NA	CASSLGTFYEQYF	TGTGCCAGCAGCTTAGGGACCTTCTACGAGCAGTACTTC
TRBV6-4	TRBJ1-5	TRBD1	NA	CASSDKNRGRGGNQPQHF	TGTGCCAGCAGTGACAAGAACAGGGGGCGCGGGGGCAATCAGCCCCAGCATTTT
TRBV10-2	TRBJ1-2	NA	NA	CASTERARNYGYTF	TGCGCCAGCACTGAAAGGGCTCGCAACTATGGCTACACCTTC
TRBV5-1	TRBJ1-2	NA	few	CASSPGHTSGYGYTF	TGCGCCAGCAGCCCGGGACATACTTCAGGATATGGCTACACCTTC
TRBV5-1	TRBJ2-1	NA	NA	CASSLGGGEQFF	TGCGCCAGCAGCTTGGGAGGTGGTGAGCAGTTCTTC
TRBV19	TRBJ2-3	NA	NA	CASSIVGDTQYF	TGTGCCAGTAGTATAGTCGGCGATACGCAGTATTTT
TRBV5-6	TRBJ1-2	NA	NA	CASSLFREIYGYTF	TGTGCCAGCAGCTTGTTTCGTGAGATCTATGGCTACACCTTC
TRBV6-1	TRBJ2-7	TRBD1	NA	CASSQDRGFYEQYF	TGTGCCAGCAGCCAAGACAGGGGGTTTTACGAGCAGTACTTC
TRBV21-1	TRBJ2-2	NA	NA	CASSPRLATYTGELFF	TGTGCCAGCAGCCCCCGACTAGCGACCTACACCGGGGAGCTGTTTTTT
TRBV6-6	TRBJ2-4	NA	NA	CASSYSGQGGDIQYF	TGTGCCAGCAGTTACTCGGGGCAGGGGGGAGACATTCAGTACTTC
TRBV6-1	TRBJ1-2	NA	NA	CAISPYGFQGYTF	TGTGCCATTTCCCCTTACGGCTTCCAGGGCTACACCTTC
TRBV27	TRBJ1-2	TRBD1	few	CASVSHRQGYGYTF	TGTGCCAGCGTCTCGCACAGACAGGGATATGGCTACACCTTC
TRBV4-1	TRBJ2-7	NA	NA	CASSQVGTHEQYF	TGCGCCAGCAGCCAAGTAGGGACCCACGAGCAGTACTTC
TRBV30	TRBJ2-7	NA	once	CAWDLGRVDEQYF	TGTGCCTGGGACCTGGGCAGGGTGGACGAGCAGTACTTC
TRBV19	TRBJ2-5	NA	once	CASSMTDSTQYF	TGTGCCAGTAGTATGACAGATTCGACCCAGTACTTC
TRBV10-3	TRBJ2-4	TRBD2	once	CAISESAGGAKNIQYF	TGTGCCATCAGTGAGTCGGCGGGAGGGGCCAAAAACATTCAGTACTTC
TRBV4-1	TRBJ1-3	NA	NA	CASSRQWSSGNTIYF	TGCGCCAGCAGCCGACAGTGGAGCTCTGGAAACACCATATATTTT
TRBV11-2	TRBJ2-3	TRBD1	NA	CASSSQTGITDTQYF	TGTGCCAGCAGCTCCCAGACAGGGATAACAGATACGCAGTATTTT
TRBV14	TRBJ2-1	TRBD1	NA	CASSQDPRGTGEWGEQFF	TGTGCCAGCAGCCAAGACCCCCGCGGGACAGGGGAGTGGGGTGAGCAGTTCTTC
TRBV27	TRBJ2-3	TRBD2	NA	CASSLRGVGTDTQYF	TGTGCCAGCAGTTTACGGGGGGTAGGCACAGATACGCAGTATTTT
TRBV9	TRBJ2-1	TRBD2	once	CASSVQTAGGRGKQFF	TGTGCCAGCAGCGTACAAACAGCGGGAGGGCGGGGGAAGCAGTTCTTC
TRBV25-1	TRBJ2-1	TRBD2	once	CASSPPSSGSDEQFF	TGTGCCAGCAGTCCCCCGAGTAGCGGGAGCGATGAGCAGTTCTTC